One T cell receptor (beta chain) is described in this entry. V lost 1 base to trimming and J lost 0 bases, with 13 bases between them. Germline V lookup: CDR1 SGHVS, CDR2 FQNEAQ. The CDR3 totals 17 residues. The protocol was immunoSEQ multiplex PCR, while the TCRdb copy is restricted to in-frame clones and leaves out a portion. The sample lists 160,000 or so clones; around 85% were seen once. The sample comes from a study of T cell responses to AZD1222 COVID-19 vaccine. The receptor comes from an adult who had recovered from COVID-19. This sequence joins TRBV7-8 and TRBJ1-5; unclear D gene. The sample here was peripheral blood, taken after recovery from COVID-19. The CDR3 loop is CASSLDPPEYSNQPQHF. Here the CDR3 DNA reads TGTGCCAGCAGCTTAGATCCCCCAGAGTATAGCAATCAGCCCCAGCATTTT.